The rows below give T cell receptor beta chains drawn from one sample of a study of blood T cell repertoires in COVID-19. Libraries were prepared by immunoSEQ multiplex PCR; TCRdb keeps only in-frame clonotypes and omits some of them. The table has under 300,000 clones, over 70% seen once. Sequences were obtained from PBMCs or T cells enriched from blood (not recorded which). The origin of the receptors is a woman in her thirties or forties who had been exposed to COVID-19. Both conserved end residues are part of each CDR3.

TRBV28	TRBJ1-4	CASSLSSGRNNEKLFF
TRBV19	TRBJ1-4	CASRGQGENEKLFF
TRBV19	TRBJ1-2	CASSAVGTAGGYTF
TRBV19	TRBJ1-4	CASSPPEAATNEKLFF
TRBV12-3/TRBV12-4	TRBJ2-1	CASRRGNEQFF
TRBV11-3	TRBJ2-1	CASSPNRLQPFF
TRBV7-2	TRBJ1-6	CASSSGGVGGTPLHF
TRBV6-5	TRBJ1-1	CASSYPGQGARTEAFF
TRBV9	TRBJ2-3	CASSVSSTDTQYF
TRBV7-2	TRBJ1-1	CASSLGRGPMNTEAFF
TRBV5-4	TRBJ2-2	CASSGRGEVAGELFF
TRBV4-1	TRBJ1-5	CASSQVLLRGYQPQHF
TRBV28	TRBJ1-1	CASSSSSGFSNTEAFF
TRBV19	TRBJ2-4	CASSSHSERVNIQYF
TRBV28	TRBJ2-1	CASGAGTRRINEQFF
TRBV29-1	TRBJ2-7	CSHSTGNSYEQYF
TRBV4-3	TRBJ1-2	CASSQVLVGGHNYGYTF
TRBV10-3	TRBJ2-2	CAIRPDRGRDISGELFF
TRBV5-5	TRBJ2-3	CASSLTGGRDTQYF
TRBV11-2	TRBJ2-5	CASSLGTAKETQYF
TRBV6-1	TRBJ2-7	CASSERGKEYEQYF
TRBV3-1/TRBV3-2	TRBJ2-7	CASSSREGAYEQYF
TRBV19	TRBJ2-7	CATRQGGGYEQYF
TRBV11-2	TRBJ1-3	CASLATGPGNTIYF
TRBV5-4	TRBJ1-1	CASTARSQGAYMTEAFF
TRBV7-2	TRBJ2-1	CASSTPGLAGHLTYNEQFF
TRBV28	TRBJ1-2	CASSLRGQGTF
TRBV7-8	TRBJ2-7	CASSRTEGRERYEQYF
TRBV3-1/TRBV3-2	TRBJ1-4	CASSLPRGAYEKLFF
TRBV5-6	TRBJ1-1	CASSLPGRGHTEAFF
TRBV6-6	TRBJ2-2	CASRIGQANTGELFF
TRBV29-1	TRBJ2-1	CSVAGTQARGEQFF
TRBV19	TRBJ2-7	CASSCEYLFYEQYF
TRBV6-5	TRBJ1-2	CASSYDRAGGGYTF
TRBV3-1/TRBV3-2	TRBJ2-3	CASSFRDLSTDTQYF
TRBV5-1	TRBJ1-6	CASSTGQTNNSPLHF
TRBV7-9	TRBJ1-1	CASSVTPTGQGRGGTEAFF
TRBV9	TRBJ2-3	CASSVDGGPGLASTDTQYF
TRBV5-8	TRBJ1-6	CASSLTRRAPLHF
TRBV18	TRBJ1-1	CASSPQGQGYTEAFF
TRBV7-3	TRBJ1-1	CASSLGAGNTEAFF
TRBV29-1	TRBJ1-2	CSVPSPGSYGYTF
TRBV15	TRBJ1-2	CATSRVERRGGYTF
TRBV7-2	TRBJ1-4	CASSLDFRGGKLFF
TRBV24-1	TRBJ2-2	CATGSANTGELFF